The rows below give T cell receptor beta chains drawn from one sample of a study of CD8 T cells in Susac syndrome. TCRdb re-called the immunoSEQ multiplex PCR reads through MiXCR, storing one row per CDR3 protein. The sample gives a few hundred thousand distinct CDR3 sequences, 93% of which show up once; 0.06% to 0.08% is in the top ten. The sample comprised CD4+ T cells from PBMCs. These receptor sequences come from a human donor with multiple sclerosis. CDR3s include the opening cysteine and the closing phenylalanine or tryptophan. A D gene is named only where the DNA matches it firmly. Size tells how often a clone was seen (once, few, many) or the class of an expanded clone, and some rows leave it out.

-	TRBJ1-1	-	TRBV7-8	TGTGCCAGCAGCTTAGGGGGACGGGAGACTGAAGCTTTCTTT	CASSLGGRETEAFF
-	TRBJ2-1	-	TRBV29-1	TGCAGCGTTGAAGGGACTCGGATCAGCTCCTACAATGAGCAGTTCTTC	CSVEGTRISSYNEQFF
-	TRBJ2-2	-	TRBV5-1	TGCGCCAGCAGCTTGGGCAGGGCGAACACCGGGGAGCTGTTTTTT	CASSLGRANTGELFF
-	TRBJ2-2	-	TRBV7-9	TGTGCCAGCAGCCCAGGGATCACCAACACCGGGGAGCTGTTTTTT	CASSPGITNTGELFF
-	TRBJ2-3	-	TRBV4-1	TGCGCCAGCAGCCGTGTAGGAGCTGGCGCAGATACGCAGTATTTT	CASSRVGAGADTQYF
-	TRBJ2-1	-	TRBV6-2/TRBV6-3	TGTGCCAGCAGTCTACTAGTTCCTTCTGATGAGCAGTTCTTC	CASSLLVPSDEQFF
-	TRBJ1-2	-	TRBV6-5	TGTGCCAGCAGTTACTCGGCCCAATACTATGGCTACACCTTC	CASSYSAQYYGYTF
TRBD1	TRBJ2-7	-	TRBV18	TGTGCCAGCTCCCCGGGGACAGCCTACGAGCAGTACTTC	CASSPGTAYEQYF
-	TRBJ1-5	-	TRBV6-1	TGTGCCAGCAGTTTAGGGGGGCGAGTTGATCAGCCCCAGCATTTT	CASSLGGRVDQPQHF
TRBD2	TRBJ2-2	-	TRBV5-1	TGCGCCAGCAGCCCGGGGACTAGCGGGACGAACACCGGGGAGCTGTTTTTT	CASSPGTSGTNTGELFF
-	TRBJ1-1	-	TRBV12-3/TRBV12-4	TGTGCCAGCAGTCCCGGGATAGCCACGACTGAAGCTTTCTTT	CASSPGIATTEAFF
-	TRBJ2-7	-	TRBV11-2	TGTGCCAGCAATTTAGCAGGGGGGGACTACGAGCAGTACTTC	CASNLAGGDYEQYF
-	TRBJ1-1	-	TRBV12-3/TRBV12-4	TGTGCCGCCTCCTCGGACATCCGGAACACTGAAGCTTTCTTT	CAASSDIRNTEAFF
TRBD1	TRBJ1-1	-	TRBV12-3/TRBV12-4	TGTGCCAGCAGCCTAGGAGGGCCCAAGACAGGGGGCAGAACTGAAGCTTTCTTT	CASSLGGPKTGGRTEAFF
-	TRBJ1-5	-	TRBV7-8	TGTGCCAGCAGCTTCGAGTATCAGCCCCAGCATTTT	CASSFEYQPQHF
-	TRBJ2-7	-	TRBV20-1	TGCAGTGCTTCGAGGGGTGCGGCCGCCTACGAGCAGTACTTC	CSASRGAAAYEQYF
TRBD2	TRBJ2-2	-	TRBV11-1	TGTGCCAGCAGCTATGGACTAGCCCCGAGAACCGGGGAGCTGTTTTTT	CASSYGLAPRTGELFF
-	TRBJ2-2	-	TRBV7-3	TGTGCCAGCAGCTTAAAGCCCGGGGAGCTGTTTTTT	CASSLKPGELFF
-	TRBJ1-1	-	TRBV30	TGTGCCTGGGACAGGCCGAACACTGAAGCTTTCTTT	CAWDRPNTEAFF
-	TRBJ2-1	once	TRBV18	TGTGCCAGCTCTCGCGGGTCCGATGAGCAGTTCTTC	CASSRGSDEQFF
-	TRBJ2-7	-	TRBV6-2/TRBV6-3	TGTGCCAGCAGATCCCTCAGGGCGGTTCGCTACGAGCAGTACTTC	CASRSLRAVRYEQYF
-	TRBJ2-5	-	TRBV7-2	TGTGCCAGCAGCCTTCGGAGGGGCGCGGAGACCCAGTACTTC	CASSLRRGAETQYF
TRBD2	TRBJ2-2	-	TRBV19	TGTGCCAGCCAAAGCACTAGCGGCACCGGGGAGCTGTTTTTT	CASQSTSGTGELFF